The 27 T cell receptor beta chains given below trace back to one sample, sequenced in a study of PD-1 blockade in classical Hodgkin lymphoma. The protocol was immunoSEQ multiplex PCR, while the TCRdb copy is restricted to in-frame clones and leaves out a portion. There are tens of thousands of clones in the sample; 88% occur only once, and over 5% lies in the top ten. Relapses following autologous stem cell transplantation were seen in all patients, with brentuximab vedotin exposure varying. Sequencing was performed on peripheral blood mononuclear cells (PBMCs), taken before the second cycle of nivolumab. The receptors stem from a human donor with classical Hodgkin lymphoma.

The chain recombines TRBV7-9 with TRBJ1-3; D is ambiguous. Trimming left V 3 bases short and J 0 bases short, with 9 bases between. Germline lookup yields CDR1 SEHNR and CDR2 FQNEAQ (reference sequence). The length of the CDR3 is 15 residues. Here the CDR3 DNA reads TGTGCCAGCAGCTTCAACGTGGGCTCTGGAAACACCATATATTTT. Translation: CASSFNVGSGNTIYF.

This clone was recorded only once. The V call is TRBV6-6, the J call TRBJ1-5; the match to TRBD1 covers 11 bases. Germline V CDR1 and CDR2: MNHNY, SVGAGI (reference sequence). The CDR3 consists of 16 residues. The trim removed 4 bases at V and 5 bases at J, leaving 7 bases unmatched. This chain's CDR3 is CASSLTGQGGHQPQHF. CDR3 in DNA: TGTGCCAGCAGTTTAACGGGACAGGGGGGCCATCAGCCCCAGCATTTT.

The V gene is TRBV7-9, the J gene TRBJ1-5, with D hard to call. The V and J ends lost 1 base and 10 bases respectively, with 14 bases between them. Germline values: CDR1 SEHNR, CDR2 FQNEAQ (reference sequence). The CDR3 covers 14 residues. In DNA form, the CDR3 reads TGTGCCAGCAGCTTAGAGGAGGGTTCAGGACCCCAGCATTTT. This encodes CASSLEEGSGPQHF.

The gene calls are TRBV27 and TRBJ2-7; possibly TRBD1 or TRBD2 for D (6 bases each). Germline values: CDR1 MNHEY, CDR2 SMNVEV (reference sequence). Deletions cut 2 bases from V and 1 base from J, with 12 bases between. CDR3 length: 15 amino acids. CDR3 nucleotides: TGTGCCAGCAGTTTAATCGGGGGCATATCCTACGAGCAGTACTTC. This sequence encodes CASSLIGGISYEQYF.

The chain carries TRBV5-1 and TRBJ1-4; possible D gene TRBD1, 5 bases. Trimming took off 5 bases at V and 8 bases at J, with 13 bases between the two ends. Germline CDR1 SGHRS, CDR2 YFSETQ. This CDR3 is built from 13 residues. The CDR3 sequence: CASRWGEVEKLFF. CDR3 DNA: TGCGCCAGCAGATGGGGGGAGGTGGAAAAACTGTTTTTT.

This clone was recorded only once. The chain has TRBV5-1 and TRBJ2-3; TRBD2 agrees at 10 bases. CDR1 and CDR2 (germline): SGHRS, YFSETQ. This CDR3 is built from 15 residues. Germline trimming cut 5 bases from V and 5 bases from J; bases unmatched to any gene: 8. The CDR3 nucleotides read TGCGCCAGCAGATTGAGCGGGGGGGCCCAAGATACGCAGTATTTT. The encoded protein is CASRLSGGAQDTQYF.

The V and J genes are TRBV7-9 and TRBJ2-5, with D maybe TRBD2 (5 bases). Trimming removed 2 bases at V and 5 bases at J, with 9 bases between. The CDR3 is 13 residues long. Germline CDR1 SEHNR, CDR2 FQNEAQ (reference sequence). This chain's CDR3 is CASSLPGVETQYF. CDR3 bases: TGTGCCAGCAGCTTACCCGGGGTGGAGACCCAGTACTTC.

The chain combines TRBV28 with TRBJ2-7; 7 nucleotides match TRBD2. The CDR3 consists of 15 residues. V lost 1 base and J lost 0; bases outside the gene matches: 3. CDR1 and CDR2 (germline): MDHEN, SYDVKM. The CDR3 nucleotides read TGTGCCAGCAGTTTATCGGGGGGTAGCTCCTACGAGCAGTACTTC. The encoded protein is CASSLSGGSSYEQYF.

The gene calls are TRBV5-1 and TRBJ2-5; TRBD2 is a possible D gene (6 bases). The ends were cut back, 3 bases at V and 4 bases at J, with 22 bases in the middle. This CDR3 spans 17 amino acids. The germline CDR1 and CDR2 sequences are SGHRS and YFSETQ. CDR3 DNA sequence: TGCGCCAGCAGCTCCCAGGCTGGGGGGTTGATAGGAGAGACCCAGTACTTC. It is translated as CASSSQAGGLIGETQYF.

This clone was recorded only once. CDR3 nucleotides: TGTGCCAGCAGCAAAGACTTGACCGAGAACTATGGCTACACCTTC. The encoded protein is CASSKDLTENYGYTF. V gene TRBV11-2 combines with J gene TRBJ1-2; D is undetermined. With 5 bases removed from V and 2 bases from J, the gap between germline ends came to 15 bases. The CDR3 spans 15 residues. Germline values: CDR1 SGHAT, CDR2 FQNNGV.

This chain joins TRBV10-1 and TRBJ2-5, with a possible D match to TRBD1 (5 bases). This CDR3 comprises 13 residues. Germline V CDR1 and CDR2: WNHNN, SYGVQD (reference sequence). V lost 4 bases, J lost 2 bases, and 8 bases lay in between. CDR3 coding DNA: TGCGCCAGCAGTGGGACATATCAAGAGACCCAGTACTTC. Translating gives CASSGTYQETQYF.

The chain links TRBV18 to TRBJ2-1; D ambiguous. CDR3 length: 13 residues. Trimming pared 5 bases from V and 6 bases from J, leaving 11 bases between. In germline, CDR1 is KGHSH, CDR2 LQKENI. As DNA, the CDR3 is TGTGCCAGCTCATCGGTCCTGGGCAATGAGCAGTTCTTC. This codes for CASSSVLGNEQFF.

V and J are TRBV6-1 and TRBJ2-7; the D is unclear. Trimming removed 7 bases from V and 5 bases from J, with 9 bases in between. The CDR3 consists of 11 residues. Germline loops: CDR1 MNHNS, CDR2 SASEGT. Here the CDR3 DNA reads TGTGCCAGCACCGGGCTCGACGAGCAGTACTTC. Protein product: CASTGLDEQYF.

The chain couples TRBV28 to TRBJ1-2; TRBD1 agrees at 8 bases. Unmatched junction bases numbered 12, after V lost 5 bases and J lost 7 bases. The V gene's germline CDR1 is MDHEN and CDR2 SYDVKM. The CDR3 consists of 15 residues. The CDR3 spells CASSPPLDRGGGYTF. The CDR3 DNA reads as TGTGCCAGCAGTCCACCCCTCGACAGGGGTGGTGGCTACACCTTC.

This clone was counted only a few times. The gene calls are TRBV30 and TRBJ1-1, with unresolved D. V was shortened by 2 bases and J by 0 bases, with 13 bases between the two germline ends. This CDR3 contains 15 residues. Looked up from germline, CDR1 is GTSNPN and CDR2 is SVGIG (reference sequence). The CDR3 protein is CAWSLGVQLNTEAFF. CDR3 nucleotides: TGTGCCTGGAGTCTAGGCGTACAGCTGAACACTGAAGCTTTCTTT. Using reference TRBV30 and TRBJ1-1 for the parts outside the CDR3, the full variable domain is SQTIHQWPATLVQPVGSPLSLECTVEGTSNPNLYWYRQAAGRGLQLLFYSVGIGQISSEVPQNLSASRPQDRQFILSSKKLLLSDSGFYLCAWSLGVQLNTEAFFGQGTRLTVV.

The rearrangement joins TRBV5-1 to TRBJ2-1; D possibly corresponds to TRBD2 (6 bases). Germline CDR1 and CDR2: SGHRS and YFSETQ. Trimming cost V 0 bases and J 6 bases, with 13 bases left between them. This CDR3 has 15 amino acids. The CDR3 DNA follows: TGCGCCAGCAGCTTGGACGGCGGGGTGGGCAATGAGCAGTTCTTC. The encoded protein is CASSLDGGVGNEQFF.

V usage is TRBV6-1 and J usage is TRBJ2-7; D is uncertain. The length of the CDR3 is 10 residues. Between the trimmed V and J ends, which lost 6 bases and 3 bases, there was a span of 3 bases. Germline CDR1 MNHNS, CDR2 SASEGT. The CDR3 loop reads CASRRYEQYF. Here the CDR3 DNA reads TGTGCCAGCAGGCGCTACGAGCAGTACTTC.

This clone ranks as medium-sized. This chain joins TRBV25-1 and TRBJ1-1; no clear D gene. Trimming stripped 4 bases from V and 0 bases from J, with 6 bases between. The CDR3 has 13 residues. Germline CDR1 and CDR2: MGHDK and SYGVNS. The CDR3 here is CASSGQMNTEAFF. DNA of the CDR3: TGTGCCAGCAGTGGACAAATGAACACTGAAGCTTTCTTT.

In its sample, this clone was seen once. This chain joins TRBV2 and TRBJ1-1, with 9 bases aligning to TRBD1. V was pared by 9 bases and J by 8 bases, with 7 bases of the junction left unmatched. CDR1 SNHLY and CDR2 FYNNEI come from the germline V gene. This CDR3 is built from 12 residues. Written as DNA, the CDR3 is TGTGCCAGAGGACAGGGGTTGGCAGAAGCTTTCTTT. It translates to CARGQGLAEAFF.

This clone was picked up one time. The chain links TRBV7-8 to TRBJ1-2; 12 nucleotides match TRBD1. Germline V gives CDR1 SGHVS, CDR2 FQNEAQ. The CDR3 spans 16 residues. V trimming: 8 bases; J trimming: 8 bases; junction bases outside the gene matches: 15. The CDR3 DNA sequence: TGTGCCAGCGGGTCCGGGACAGGGGGCCCGGAGGGCGGCTACACCTTC. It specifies CASGSGTGGPEGGYTF.

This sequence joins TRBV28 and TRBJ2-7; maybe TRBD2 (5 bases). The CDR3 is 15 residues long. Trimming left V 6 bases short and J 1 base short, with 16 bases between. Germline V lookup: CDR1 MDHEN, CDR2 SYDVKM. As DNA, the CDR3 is TGTGCCAGCAGCCTAGTCCGGGGTCTATCCTACGAGCAGTACTTC. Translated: CASSLVRGLSYEQYF.

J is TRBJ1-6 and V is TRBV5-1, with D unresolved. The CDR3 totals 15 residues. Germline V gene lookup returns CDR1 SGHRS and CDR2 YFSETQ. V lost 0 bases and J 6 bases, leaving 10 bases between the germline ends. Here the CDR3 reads CASSLEGDPNSPLHF. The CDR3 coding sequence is TGCGCCAGCAGCTTGGAGGGTGACCCTAATTCACCCCTCCACTTT.

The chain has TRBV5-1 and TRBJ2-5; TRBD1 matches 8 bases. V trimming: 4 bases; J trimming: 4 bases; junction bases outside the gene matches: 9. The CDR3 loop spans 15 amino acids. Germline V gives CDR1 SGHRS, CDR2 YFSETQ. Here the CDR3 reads CASSVQGTGGETQYF. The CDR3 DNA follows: TGCGCCAGCAGCGTGCAAGGGACAGGCGGAGAGACCCAGTACTTC.

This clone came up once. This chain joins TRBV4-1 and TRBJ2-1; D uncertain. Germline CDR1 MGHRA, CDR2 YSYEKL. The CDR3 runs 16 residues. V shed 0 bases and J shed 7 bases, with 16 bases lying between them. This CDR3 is CASSQEGRTLSNEQFF. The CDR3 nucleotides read TGCGCCAGCAGCCAAGAGGGCAGGACCCTCTCTAATGAGCAGTTCTTC.

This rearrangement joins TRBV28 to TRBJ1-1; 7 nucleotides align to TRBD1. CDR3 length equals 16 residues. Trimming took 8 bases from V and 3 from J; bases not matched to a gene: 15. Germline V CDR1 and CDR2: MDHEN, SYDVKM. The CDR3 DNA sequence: TGTGCCAGCGATCCCTCGAGGGGGCTCTTGTACACTGAAGCTTTCTTT. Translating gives CASDPSRGLLYTEAFF.

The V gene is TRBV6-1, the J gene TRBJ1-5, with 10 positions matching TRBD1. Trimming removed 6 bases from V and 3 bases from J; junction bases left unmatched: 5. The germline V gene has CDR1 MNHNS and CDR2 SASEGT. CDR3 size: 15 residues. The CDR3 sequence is CASRWGQGNNQPQHF. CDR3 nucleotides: TGTGCCAGCAGATGGGGACAGGGGAACAATCAGCCCCAGCATTTT.

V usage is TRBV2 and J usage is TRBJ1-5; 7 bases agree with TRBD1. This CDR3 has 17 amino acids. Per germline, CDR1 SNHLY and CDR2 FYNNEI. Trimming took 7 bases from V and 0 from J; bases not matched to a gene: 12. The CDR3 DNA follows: TGTGCCAGCACCCGATCTGGAGGGACAGATAGCAATCAGCCCCAGCATTTT. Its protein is CASTRSGGTDSNQPQHF.